A selection of T cell receptor beta chains follows, all from one sample in a study of OX40 agonist ivuxolimab in advanced cancers. TCRdb's table, derived via immunoSEQ multiplex PCR, lists solely in-frame clones and lacks some. The sample carries 55,000 to 70,000 clones, around 86% recorded once. Specimen: CD4+ or CD8+ T cells sorted from blood, collected in a trial of the OX40 agonist ivuxolimab. The receptors stem from an adult with an advanced solid tumor such as melanoma, head and neck, liver or kidney cancer. CDR3s include the opening cysteine and the closing phenylalanine or tryptophan. A D gene is named only where the DNA matches it firmly. A row's size may be missing; if present it is once, few, many or a size class.

clone size,V gene,D gene,J gene,CDR3 protein,CDR3 DNA
NA,TRBV28,TRBD2,TRBJ2-5,CASSMGWGLAVKETQYF,TGTGCCAGCAGTATGGGATGGGGTCTAGCGGTAAAAGAGACCCAGTACTTC
NA,TRBV21-1,NA,TRBJ1-5,CASRLHWHHQPQHF,TGTGCCAGCAGGCTACATTGGCATCATCAGCCCCAGCATTTT
once,TRBV9,NA,TRBJ1-3,CASSTDGGSGDTIYF,TGTGCCAGCAGCACGGACGGGGGGTCTGGAGACACCATATATTTT
NA,TRBV6-5,NA,TRBJ1-3,CASSSPGNTIYF,TGTGCCAGCAGTAGTCCCGGAAACACCATATATTTT
NA,TRBV28,NA,TRBJ1-5,CASKGSNQPQHF,TGTGCCAGCAAAGGTAGCAATCAGCCCCAGCATTTT
NA,TRBV6-6,NA,TRBJ1-2,CASRPTGAYGYTF,TGTGCCAGCAGGCCAACTGGGGCCTATGGCTACACCTTC
NA,TRBV5-1,NA,TRBJ2-6,CASSYSSTRDLSGANVLTF,TGCGCCAGCAGCTACTCATCGACTAGAGACCTCTCTGGGGCCAACGTCCTGACTTTC
few,TRBV6-1,NA,TRBJ1-4,CASSGIEDSSNEKLFF,TGTGCCAGCAGTGGGATCGAGGACAGCTCTAATGAAAAACTGTTTTTT
NA,TRBV19,NA,TRBJ1-2,CASTRGSYGYTF,TGTGCCAGTACCCGTGGATCCTATGGCTACACCTTC
NA,TRBV6-1,NA,TRBJ2-1,CASSPTGPINEQFF,TGTGCCAGCAGCCCTACTGGTCCCATAAATGAGCAGTTCTTC
NA,TRBV27,NA,TRBJ2-7,CASSPSPRGRSEQYF,TGTGCCAGCAGTCCCTCCCCGCGCGGACGGAGCGAGCAGTACTTC
NA,TRBV7-3,TRBD2,TRBJ2-1,CASAPGGGTYEQFF,TGTGCCAGCGCCCCTGGCGGGGGGACCTATGAGCAGTTCTTC
NA,TRBV5-4,TRBD1,TRBJ1-2,CASSILQGANPYGYTF,TGTGCCAGCAGCATTCTACAGGGGGCAAACCCCTATGGCTACACCTTC
NA,TRBV9,TRBD2,TRBJ2-1,CASSVEGLAGVEQFF,TGTGCCAGCAGCGTCGAGGGACTAGCGGGAGTAGAGCAGTTCTTC
once,TRBV5-1,NA,TRBJ1-2,CASSLDPGDIGGYTF,TGCGCCAGCAGCTTGGATCCCGGGGACATAGGTGGCTACACCTTC
NA,TRBV11-2,TRBD2,TRBJ2-1,CASTPGTSGYNEQFF,TGTGCCAGCACGCCCGGGACTAGCGGATACAATGAGCAGTTCTTC
medium-sized,TRBV19,TRBD1,TRBJ1-2,CASGRDSHMNGYTF,TGTGCCAGTGGCCGGGACAGCCATATGAATGGCTACACCTTC
NA,TRBV4-1,TRBD2,TRBJ2-7,CASSQELAGGLEQYF,TGCGCCAGCAGCCAAGAACTAGCGGGGGGGCTCGAGCAGTACTTC
once,TRBV28,TRBD1,TRBJ1-5,CASRQGSFSNQPQHF,TGTGCCAGCCGACAGGGGAGTTTTAGCAATCAGCCCCAGCATTTT
NA,TRBV28,NA,TRBJ2-1,CASSLYSRSYNEQFF,TGTGCCAGCAGTTTGTACAGTCGCTCCTACAATGAGCAGTTCTTC
once,TRBV19,NA,TRBJ2-7,CASSRPSGRASYEQYF,TGTGCCAGTAGTCGCCCGTCTGGCAGGGCCTCCTACGAGCAGTACTTC
NA,TRBV7-9,TRBD1,TRBJ2-2,CASSSGGGNTGELFF,TGTGCCAGCAGCTCAGGGGGCGGGAACACCGGGGAGCTGTTTTTT
NA,TRBV7-2,NA,TRBJ2-3,CASSTSGQKTDTQYF,TGTGCCAGCAGCACCAGTGGGCAGAAGACAGATACGCAGTATTTT
NA,TRBV10-1,TRBD2,TRBJ2-3,CASSESGLAGKAVTQYF,TGCGCCAGCAGTGAGTCCGGGCTAGCGGGAAAGGCTGTTACGCAGTATTTT
NA,TRBV2,NA,TRBJ1-1,CASRSNPGAPEAFF,TGTGCCAGCAGGTCCAATCCGGGGGCACCTGAAGCTTTCTTT
NA,TRBV6-7,TRBD2,TRBJ2-7,CASSYSGGNHSYEQYF,TGTGCCAGCAGTTACTCGGGAGGGAACCACTCCTACGAGCAGTACTTC
once,TRBV5-4,NA,TRBJ2-3,CASSLLIAGGGTDTQYF,TGTGCCAGCAGCCTACTCATTGCGGGCGGCGGCACAGATACGCAGTATTTT
NA,TRBV6-6,NA,TRBJ2-7,CASSSTGTSYEQYF,TGTGCCAGCAGTTCAACAGGGACCTCCTACGAGCAGTACTTC
NA,TRBV5-3,NA,TRBJ1-1,CARSFHRKAFF,TGTGCCAGAAGCTTCCACCGTAAAGCTTTCTTT
once,TRBV12-5,NA,TRBJ2-5,CAEEGGPRTLQTQYF,TGTGCTGAGGAGGGTGGACCACGAACTTTACAGACCCAGTACTTC
NA,TRBV27,NA,TRBJ1-2,CASSLHEPRVSYGYTF,TGTGCCAGCAGCCTACACGAGCCGAGGGTGAGCTATGGCTACACCTTC
NA,TRBV4-1,NA,TRBJ1-1,CASSQRQWGITEAFF,TGCGCCAGCAGCCAACGGCAATGGGGGATCACTGAAGCTTTCTTT
NA,TRBV5-5,NA,TRBJ2-5,CASSLGQLQETQYF,TGTGCCAGCAGCTTGGGGCAGCTACAAGAGACCCAGTACTTC
once,TRBV5-1,NA,TRBJ2-5,CASSSTGTRQETQYF,TGCGCCAGCAGCTCGACCGGGACAAGACAAGAGACCCAGTACTTC
NA,TRBV28,TRBD1,TRBJ1-5,CASSLAGQSNQPQHF,TGTGCCAGCAGTTTGGCGGGACAGTCTAATCAGCCCCAGCATTTT
NA,TRBV6-1,NA,TRBJ1-6,CASSATGARGTLHF,TGTGCCAGCAGTGCCACAGGTGCGAGGGGTACCCTCCACTTT
NA,TRBV14,TRBD1,TRBJ2-7,CASSQFGTGGSYEQYF,TGTGCCAGCAGCCAATTTGGGACAGGAGGCTCCTACGAGCAGTACTTC
NA,TRBV19,TRBD2,TRBJ2-7,CASSRLAGGSSEAYEQYF,TGTGCCAGTAGTAGACTAGCGGGAGGGAGTAGTGAAGCCTACGAGCAGTACTTC
NA,TRBV7-6,TRBD2,TRBJ2-2,CASSLAPSGGTGELFF,TGTGCCAGCAGCTTAGCTCCTAGCGGGGGGACCGGGGAGCTGTTTTTT
NA,TRBV19,TRBD2,TRBJ2-3,CASKASGRVTDTQYF,TGTGCCAGTAAGGCTAGCGGGAGGGTCACAGATACGCAGTATTTT
NA,TRBV5-1,NA,TRBJ2-1,CASSLDNNEQFF,TGCGCCAGCAGCTTGGATAACAATGAGCAGTTCTTC